The 9 T cell receptor beta chains in this list originate from one sample, sequenced in a study of radiation and T cells in renal cell carcinoma. Time point here: blood 2 weeks post-SBRT. Documented treatment: 15 Gy SBRT to primary tumor, nephrectomy 4 weeks later. Profiled with immunoSEQ multiplex PCR; TCRdb holds only in-frame clones, not every one. The table lists roughly 130,000 clones, more than 75% of them singletons. The input for sequencing was blood, taken from a patient whose treatment included radiotherapy and nephrectomy. The receptors stem from a woman aged 70-85 years with renal cell carcinoma.

The rearrangement joins TRBV7-2 to TRBJ2-7, with 14 positions matching TRBD2. Trimming removed 5 bases from V and 5 bases from J; junction bases left unmatched: 14. This CDR3 is 18 amino acids long. The germline V gene has CDR1 SGHTA and CDR2 FQGNSA. CDR3 residues: CASSQGRLAGGPSHEQYF. Written as DNA, the CDR3 is TGTGCCAGCAGCCAGGGAAGACTAGCGGGGGGGCCATCCCACGAGCAGTACTTC.

This sequence joins TRBV2 and TRBJ2-6; 8 nucleotides match TRBD1. Germline trimming cut 6 bases from V and 0 bases from J; bases unmatched to any gene: 7. The CDR3 has 17 amino acids. The V gene's germline CDR1 is SNHLY and CDR2 FYNNEI. The CDR3 DNA is TGTGCCAGCAGGAAAGGACAGGGTCTCTCTGGGGCCAACGTCCTGACTTTC. Its protein is CASRKGQGLSGANVLTF.

The genes are TRBV20-1 and TRBJ2-7, with 7 nucleotides matching TRBD1. The CDR3 spans 11 residues. Trimming removed 3 bases from V and 6 bases from J; junction bases left unmatched: 2. Germline V gene lookup returns CDR1 DFQATT and CDR2 SNEGSKA (reference sequence). Written as DNA, the CDR3 is TGCAGTGCTAGTCGGACAGGCGAGCAGTACTTC. Protein product: CSASRTGEQYF.

This chain connects TRBV14 to TRBJ1-6; D not certain. Germline-derived CDR1 and CDR2 are SGHDN and FVKESK. V was shortened by 5 bases and J by 3 bases, with 8 bases between the two germline ends. CDR3 length equals 14 residues. The CDR3 DNA follows: TGTGCCAGCAGCTTGAGTGTCTATAATTCACCCCTCCACTTT. Its protein is CASSLSVYNSPLHF.

This rearrangement joins TRBV9 to TRBJ2-5, with 10 nucleotides matching TRBD2. The germline CDR1 and CDR2 sequences are SGDLS and YYNGEE. This CDR3 contains 15 residues. V lost 2 bases and J lost 1; bases outside the gene matches: 2. The CDR3 loop is CASSVIAGGQETQYF. The CDR3 DNA sequence: TGTGCCAGCAGCGTTATAGCGGGGGGCCAAGAGACCCAGTACTTC.

This clone occurred a few times. V gene TRBV27 combines with J gene TRBJ2-3; D unclear. The CDR3 consists of 15 residues. Germline V gives CDR1 MNHEY, CDR2 SMNVEV (reference sequence). V was cut by 5 bases and J by 2 bases, with 14 bases left in between. The CDR3 bases are TGTGCCAGCAGTCCCGGAGTTACTAACACAGATACGCAGTATTTT. It codes for CASSPGVTNTDTQYF.

The chain has TRBV5-4 and TRBJ2-3; 7 nucleotides match TRBD2. CDR1 SGHNT and CDR2 YYREEE come from the germline V gene (reference sequence). The CDR3 spans 15 residues. Trimming at V came to 4 bases and at J to 3 bases, leaving 8 bases not matched to a gene. Written as DNA, the CDR3 is TGTGCCAGCAGCCCAGTGGGGGGGTCAACAGATACGCAGTATTTT. Its translation: CASSPVGGSTDTQYF.

This clone was counted a single time. The chain uses TRBV27 and TRBJ2-5; a possible D gene is TRBD1 (6 bases). Germline V gene lookup returns CDR1 MNHEY and CDR2 SMNVEV (reference sequence). There are 15 residues in the CDR3. Trimming took 0 bases from V and 5 from J, leaving 13 bases between them. The CDR3 DNA reads TGTGCCAGCAGTTTATCGGGCAGGGGAAGGGAGACCCAGTACTTC. The encoded protein is CASSLSGRGRETQYF.

The chain combines TRBV2 with TRBJ1-2; D call uncertain. Germline CDR1 SNHLY, CDR2 FYNNEI. The CDR3 is 15 residues long. Deletions cut 6 bases from V and 2 bases from J, with 16 bases between. Here the CDR3 reads CASRVAGDQNYGYTF. The CDR3 bases are TGTGCCAGCAGGGTGGCCGGGGATCAGAACTATGGCTACACCTTC.